This T cell receptor (beta chain) was found in a study of T cells expressing NK-cell markers (dated by TCRdb to the early 2020s). With regard to the full study: About 8 donors provided sorted CD3+CD56+NKG2C+, CD3+CD56+NKG2C- and CD3+CD56-NKG2C+ T-cell subsets, whose TCR beta-chain repertoires were profiled. The libraries were sequenced on Illumina HiSeq 2000/2500, MiSeq or NextSeq, producing 2 x 150 bp reads. All eight donors whose samples were sequenced were randomly selected healthy volunteers, three of them men and five women. Among the eight sequenced donors, only one was HCMV-seronegative, while the other seven were HCMV-seropositive.

Remarks on this clonotype: The antigen it recognizes is unknown.

From the cysteine through the phenylalanine, the CDR3 covers 15 amino acids. Nucleotide data are not available. CDR1 SNHLY and CDR2 FYNNEI are derived from the germline V gene. A commercial ELISA kit detecting HCMV-specific IgG in serum was used to determine HCMV serostatus. Peripheral blood mononuclear cells were isolated from blood by Ficoll density gradient centrifugation. TCRdb records Illumina HiSeq 2000 as the sequencer. TCR beta cDNA libraries were prepared using 5'RACE template switching, which introduced a universal primer site and unique molecular identifiers. cDNA synthesis was primed from the TCR beta constant segment, followed by two successive PCR amplification steps. The original methods were these. MIGEC was used to demultiplex reads and group the reads by UMI, and MiTCR was used to assemble and quantify clonotypes. To exclude erroneous sequences, only TCR cDNA sequences supported by at least two reads were retained. Downstream repertoire analysis used the tcR package, and clonotypes were matched across fractions by CDR3 nucleotide sequence plus V segment. Antigen specificity was annotated against VDJdb with VDJmatch, allowing one amino acid substitution in CDR3. After TCRdb reprocessed the reads, each CDR3 protein sequence was kept as one row, without DNA. Here the V and J calls rest on TCRdb's processing, not on the authors' analysis. The sample table holds approximately 150,000 distinct CDR3 sequences. The top ten constitute around a sixth of the sample.

Beyond this particular receptor, the publication reports: Whether the expanded NKG2C-expressing T cell clones were specific for HCMV antigens was left unclear. Those dominant clonotypes were again the most abundant among CD3+CD56-NKG2C+ cells in a few donors, at about 25-65%. For more than 5 donors, the dominant CD3+CD56+NKG2C+ clonotypes were among the top 10 CD8+ clonotypes and accounted for 1.0-7.0% of CD8+ T cells.

Input material: blood T cells: a sorted CD56 or NKG2C T cell subset, CD4+ or CD8+ T cells, or bulk PBMC T cells (not recorded which). The rearrangement joined TRBV2 to TRBJ2-1; the D call of TRBD2 rests on TCRdb alone, since no DNA is present to check it. This TCR came from a woman aged 18-69 years in good health. Here the CDR3 is given as CASSAASGPYNEQFF.